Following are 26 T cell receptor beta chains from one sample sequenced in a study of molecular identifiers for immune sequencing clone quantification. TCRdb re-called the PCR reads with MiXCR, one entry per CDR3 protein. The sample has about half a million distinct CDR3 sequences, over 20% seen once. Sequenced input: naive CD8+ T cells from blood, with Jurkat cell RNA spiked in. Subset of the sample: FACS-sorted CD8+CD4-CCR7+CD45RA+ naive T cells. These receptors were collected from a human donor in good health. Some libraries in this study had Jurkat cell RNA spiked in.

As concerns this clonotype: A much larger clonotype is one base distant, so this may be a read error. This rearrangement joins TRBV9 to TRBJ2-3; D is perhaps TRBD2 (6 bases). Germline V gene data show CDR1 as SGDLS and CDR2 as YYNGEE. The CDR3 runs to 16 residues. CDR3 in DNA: TGTGCCAGCAGCGTATACGGAGGGCTAGAGTCAGATACGCGGTATTTT. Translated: CASSVYGGLESDTRYF.

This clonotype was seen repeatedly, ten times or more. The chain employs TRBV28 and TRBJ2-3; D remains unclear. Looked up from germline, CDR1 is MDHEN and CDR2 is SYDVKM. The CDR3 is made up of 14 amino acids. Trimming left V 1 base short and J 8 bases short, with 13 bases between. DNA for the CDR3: TGTGCCAGCAGTTTATTTGATGAGTCCGGTACGCAGTATTTT. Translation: CASSLFDESGTQYF. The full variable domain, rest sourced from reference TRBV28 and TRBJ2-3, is DVKVTQSSRYLVKRTGEKVFLECVQDMDHENMFWYRQDPGLGLRLIYFSYDVKMKEKGDIPEGYSVSREKKERFSLILESASTNQTSMYLCASSLFDESGTQYFGPGTRLTVL.

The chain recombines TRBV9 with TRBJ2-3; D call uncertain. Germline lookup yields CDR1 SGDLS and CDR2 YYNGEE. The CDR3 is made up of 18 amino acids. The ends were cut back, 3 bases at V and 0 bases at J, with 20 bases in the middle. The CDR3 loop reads CASSDRIPGSPSTDTQYF. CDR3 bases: TGTGCCAGCAGCGATCGAATCCCGGGTTCACCTAGCACAGATACGCAGTATTTT.

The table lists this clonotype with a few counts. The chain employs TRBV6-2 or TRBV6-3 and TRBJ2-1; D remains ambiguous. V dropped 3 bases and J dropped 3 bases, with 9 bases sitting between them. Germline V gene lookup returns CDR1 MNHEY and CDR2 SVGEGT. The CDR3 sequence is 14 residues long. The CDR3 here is CASSYVQIYNEQFF. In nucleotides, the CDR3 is TGTGCCAGCAGTTATGTACAGATCTACAATGAGCAGTTCTTC.

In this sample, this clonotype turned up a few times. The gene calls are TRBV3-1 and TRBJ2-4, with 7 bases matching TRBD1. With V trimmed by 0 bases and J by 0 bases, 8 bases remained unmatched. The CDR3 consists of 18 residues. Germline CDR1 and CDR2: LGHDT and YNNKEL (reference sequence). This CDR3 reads CASSQEDDRELAKNIQYF. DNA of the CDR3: TGTGCCAGCAGCCAAGAGGACGACAGGGAACTAGCCAAAAACATTCAGTACTTC.

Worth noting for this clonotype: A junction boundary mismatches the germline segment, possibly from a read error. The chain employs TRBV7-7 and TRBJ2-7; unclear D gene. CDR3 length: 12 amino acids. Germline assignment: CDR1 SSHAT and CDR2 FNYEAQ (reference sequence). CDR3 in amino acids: CASSSGLGEQYF. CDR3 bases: TGTGCTAGCAGCTCCGGGTTGGGGGAGCAGTACTTC. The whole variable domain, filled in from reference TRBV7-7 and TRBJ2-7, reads GAGVSQSPRYKVTKRGQDVTLRCDPISSHATLYWYQQALGQGPEFLTYFNYEAQPDKSGLPSDRFSAERPEGSISTLTIQRTEQRDSAMYRCASSSGLGEQYFGPGTRLTVT.

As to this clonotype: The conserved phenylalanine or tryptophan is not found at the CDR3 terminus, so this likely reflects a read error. For the CDR3, the DNA is TGTGCCAGCAGCCAAACCCGCCCTAGCGGGAGGGCGAGAAACATTCAGTACCTC. This gives the protein CASSQTRPSGRARNIQYL. The chain links TRBV3-1 to TRBJ2-4, with 12 bases matching TRBD2. The CDR3 has 18 residues. CDR1 LGHDT and CDR2 YNNKEL come from the germline V gene (reference sequence). V trimming: 2 bases; J trimming: 6 bases; junction bases outside the gene matches: 11.

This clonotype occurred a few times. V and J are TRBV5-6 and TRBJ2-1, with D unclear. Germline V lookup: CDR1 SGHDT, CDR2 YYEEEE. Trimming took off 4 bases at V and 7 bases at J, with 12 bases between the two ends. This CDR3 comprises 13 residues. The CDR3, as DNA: TGTGCCAGCAGCCTAATGACGAGGAATGAGCAGTTCTTC. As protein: CASSLMTRNEQFF.

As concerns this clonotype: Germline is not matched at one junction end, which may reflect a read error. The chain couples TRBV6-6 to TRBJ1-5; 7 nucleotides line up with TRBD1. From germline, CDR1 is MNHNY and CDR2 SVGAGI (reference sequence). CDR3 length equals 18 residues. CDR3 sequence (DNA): TGTGCCAGCAGTTCCGCGGGGACAGATTTTAATAGCTATCAGCCCCAGCATTTT. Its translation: CASSSAGTDFNSYQPQHF.

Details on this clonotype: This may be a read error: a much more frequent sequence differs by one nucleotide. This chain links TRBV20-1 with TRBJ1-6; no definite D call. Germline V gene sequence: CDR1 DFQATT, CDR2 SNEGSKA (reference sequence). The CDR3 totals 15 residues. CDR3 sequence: CSATDASSYKSPLHF. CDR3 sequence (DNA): TGCAGTGCCACAGACGCGAGCTCCTATAAGTCACCCCTCCACTTT.

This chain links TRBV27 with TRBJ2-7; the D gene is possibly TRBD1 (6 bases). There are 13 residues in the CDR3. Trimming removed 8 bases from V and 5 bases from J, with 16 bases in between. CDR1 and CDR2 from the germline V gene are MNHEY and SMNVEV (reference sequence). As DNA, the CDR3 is TGTGCCAGCGGGGGCGGTCCCGGGCACGAGCAGTACTTC. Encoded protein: CASGGGPGHEQYF.

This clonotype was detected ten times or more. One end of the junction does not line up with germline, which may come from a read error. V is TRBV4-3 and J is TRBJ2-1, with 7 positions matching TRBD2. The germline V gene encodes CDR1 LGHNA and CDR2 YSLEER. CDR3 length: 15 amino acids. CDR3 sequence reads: CASSQEGGSYNEQFF. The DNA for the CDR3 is TGTGCCAGCAGCCAAGAAGGCGGGAGTTACAATGAGCAGTTCTTC.

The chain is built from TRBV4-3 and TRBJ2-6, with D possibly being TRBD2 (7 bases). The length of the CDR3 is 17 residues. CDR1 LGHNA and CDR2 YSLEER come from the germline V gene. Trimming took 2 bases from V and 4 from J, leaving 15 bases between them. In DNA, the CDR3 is TGCGCCAGCAGCCAAAAGGGGGGGGGAACGGGGGCCAACGTCCTGACTTTC. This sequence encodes CASSQKGGGTGANVLTF.

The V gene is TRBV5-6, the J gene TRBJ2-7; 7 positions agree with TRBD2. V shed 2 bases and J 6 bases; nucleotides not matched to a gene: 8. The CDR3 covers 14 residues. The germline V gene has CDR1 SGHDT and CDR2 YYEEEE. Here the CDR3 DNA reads TGTGCCAGCAGCTTTGGGGGGGTTTTAGGCGAGCAGTACTTC. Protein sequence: CASSFGGVLGEQYF.

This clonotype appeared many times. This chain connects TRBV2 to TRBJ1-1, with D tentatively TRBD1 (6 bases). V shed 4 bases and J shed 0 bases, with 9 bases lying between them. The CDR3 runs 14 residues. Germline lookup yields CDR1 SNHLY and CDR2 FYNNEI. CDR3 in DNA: TGTGCCAGCAGTGTACAGGGATTGAACACTGAAGCTTTCTTT. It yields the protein CASSVQGLNTEAFF.

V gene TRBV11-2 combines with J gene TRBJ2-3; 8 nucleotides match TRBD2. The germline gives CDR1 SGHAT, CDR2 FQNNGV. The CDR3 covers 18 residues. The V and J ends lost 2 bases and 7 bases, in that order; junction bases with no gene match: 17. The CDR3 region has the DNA TGTGCCAGCAGCTTAACCCCACTAGCGGCAGCTGGATGGAATACGCAGTATTTT. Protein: CASSLTPLAAAGWNTQYF.

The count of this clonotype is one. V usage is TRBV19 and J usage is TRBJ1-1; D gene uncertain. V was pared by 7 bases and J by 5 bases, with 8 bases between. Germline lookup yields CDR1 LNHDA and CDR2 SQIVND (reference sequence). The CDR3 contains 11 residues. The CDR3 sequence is CASIHPTEAFF. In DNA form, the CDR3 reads TGTGCCAGTATACATCCAACTGAAGCTTTCTTT.

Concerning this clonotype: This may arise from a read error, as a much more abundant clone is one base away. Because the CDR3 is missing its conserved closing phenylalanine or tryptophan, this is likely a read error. The CDR3 region has the DNA TGCGCCAGTACAGGGTTTACCGGGGAGCTGTTTTCT. Amino acid sequence: CASTGFTGELFS. The rearrangement uses TRBV10-1 and TRBJ2-2; perhaps TRBD1 as D (6 bases). CDR3 length: 12 residues. V lost 9 bases and J lost 5, with 10 bases in between. CDR1 WNHNN and CDR2 SYGVQD come from the germline V gene (reference sequence).

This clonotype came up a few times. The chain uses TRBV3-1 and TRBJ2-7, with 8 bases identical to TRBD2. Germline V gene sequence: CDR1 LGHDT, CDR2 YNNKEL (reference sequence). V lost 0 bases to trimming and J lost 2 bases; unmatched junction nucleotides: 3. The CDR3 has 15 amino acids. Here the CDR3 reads CASSQERGEAYEQYF. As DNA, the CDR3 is TGTGCCAGCAGCCAAGAGCGGGGGGAAGCCTACGAGCAGTACTTC.

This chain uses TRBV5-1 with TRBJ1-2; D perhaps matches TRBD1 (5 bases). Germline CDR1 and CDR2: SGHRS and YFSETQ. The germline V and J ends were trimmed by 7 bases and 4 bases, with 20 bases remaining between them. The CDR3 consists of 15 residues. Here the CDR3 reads CASSIWGGTVYGYTF. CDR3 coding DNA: TGCGCCAGCTCGATCTGGGGAGGGACGGTCTATGGCTACACCTTC.

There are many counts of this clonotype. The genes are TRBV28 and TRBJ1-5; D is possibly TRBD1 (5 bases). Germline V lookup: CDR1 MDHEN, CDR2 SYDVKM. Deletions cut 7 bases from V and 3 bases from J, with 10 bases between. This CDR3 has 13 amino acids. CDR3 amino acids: CASTSGFNQPQHF. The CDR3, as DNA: TGTGCCAGCACGTCAGGGTTCAATCAGCCCCAGCATTTT.

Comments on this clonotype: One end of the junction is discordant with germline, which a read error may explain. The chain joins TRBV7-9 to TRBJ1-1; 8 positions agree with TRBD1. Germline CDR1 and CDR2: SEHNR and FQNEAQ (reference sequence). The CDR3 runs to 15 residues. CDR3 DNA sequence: TGTGCCAGCGGCTTAATGGGACAGGCCAACACTGAAGCTCTCTTT. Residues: CASGLMGQANTEALF. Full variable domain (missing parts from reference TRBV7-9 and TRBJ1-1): DTGVSQNPRHKITKRGQNVTFRCDPISEHNRLYWYRQTLGQGPEFLTYFQNEAQLEKSRLLSDRFSAERPKGSFSTLEIQRTEQGDSAMYLCASGLMGQANTEALFGQGTRLTVV.

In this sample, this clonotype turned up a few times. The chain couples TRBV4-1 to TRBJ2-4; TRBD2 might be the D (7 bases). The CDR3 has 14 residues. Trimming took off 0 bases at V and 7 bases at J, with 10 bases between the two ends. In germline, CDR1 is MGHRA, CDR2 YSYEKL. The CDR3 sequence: CASSQERGANIQYF. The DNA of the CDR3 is TGCGCCAGCAGCCAAGAACGGGGGGCGAACATTCAGTACTTC.

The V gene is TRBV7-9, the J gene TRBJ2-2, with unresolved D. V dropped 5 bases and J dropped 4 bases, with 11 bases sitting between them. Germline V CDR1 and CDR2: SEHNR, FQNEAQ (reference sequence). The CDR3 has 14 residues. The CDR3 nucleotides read TGTGCCAGCAGCCCACCGGCGGCCACCGGGGAGCTGTTTTTT. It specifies CASSPPAATGELFF.

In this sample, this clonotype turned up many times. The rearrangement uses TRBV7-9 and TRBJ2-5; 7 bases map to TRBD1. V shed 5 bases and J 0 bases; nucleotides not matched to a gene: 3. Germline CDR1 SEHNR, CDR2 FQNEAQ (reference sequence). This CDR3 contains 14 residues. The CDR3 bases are TGTGCCAGCAGCCAGGGGGTTAACCAAGAGACCCAGTACTTC. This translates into CASSQGVNQETQYF.

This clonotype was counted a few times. The chain's CDR3 is CASSQTGGSREKLFF. In DNA form, the CDR3 reads TGTGCCAGCAGCCAGACAGGGGGCTCACGGGAAAAACTGTTTTTT. V is TRBV7-6 and J is TRBJ1-4, with 10 bases fitting TRBD1. This CDR3 spans 15 amino acids. V was pared by 5 bases and J by 8 bases, with 8 bases of the junction left unmatched. Looked up from germline, CDR1 is SGHVS and CDR2 is FNYEAQ.